The 26 T cell receptor beta chains presented below share a single source sample, sequenced in a study of blood T cells in healthy people across ages. PCR was performed a second time for roughly 7 to 12 cycles using a sample-barcoded 5' primer and a J-beta primer mix. MiXCR, run by TCRdb on the 5' RACE reads, gives a single entry per CDR3 protein. The table has approximately 810,000 distinct CDR3 sequences, 29% seen once. Specimen: blood. These receptors all come from an elderly woman in good health.

There are a few counts of this clonotype. The V call is TRBV10-3, the J call TRBJ2-5; 7 nucleotides line up with TRBD2. With 3 bases clipped from V and 5 bases from J, the junction kept 6 bases outside the gene matches. CDR3 length: 14 amino acids. Germline V gives CDR1 ENHRY, CDR2 SYGVKD. This CDR3 is CAISESGTTETQYF. CDR3 nucleotides: TGTGCCATCAGTGAAAGCGGGACTACCGAGACCCAGTACTTC.

There are many counts of this clonotype. V gene TRBV7-8 combines with J gene TRBJ2-4, with D maybe TRBD1 (6 bases). The CDR3 totals 11 residues. Trimming cost V 5 bases and J 13 bases, with 12 bases left between them. Germline V gives CDR1 SGHVS, CDR2 FQNEAQ. As DNA, the CDR3 is TGTGCCAGCAGCCGGCAGGGGAAACAGTACTTC. Its translation is CASSRQGKQYF.

In regard to this clonotype: A single base separates this from a much larger clone, so it may be a read error. The V gene is TRBV18, the J gene TRBJ2-1; a possible D gene is TRBD2 (5 bases). The germline V and J ends were trimmed by 3 bases and 10 bases, with 19 bases remaining between them. The CDR3 totals 15 residues. Germline V gives CDR1 KGHSH, CDR2 LQKENI. CDR3: CASSPHPLEAYEQFF. DNA for the CDR3: TGTGCCAGCTCACCGCACCCCCTGGAGGCCTACGAGCAGTTCTTC.

The chain links TRBV7-9 to TRBJ1-1; the D is unclear. Germline V gene sequence: CDR1 SEHNR, CDR2 FQNEAQ (reference sequence). The CDR3 runs 15 residues. Deletions cut 5 bases from V and 1 base from J, with 14 bases between. The CDR3 DNA is TGTGCCAGCAGCCGAAGTTGGACGGGGAACACTGAAGCTTTCTTT. Translating it yields CASSRSWTGNTEAFF.

This clonotype was picked up many times. This chain joins TRBV6-6 and TRBJ2-1; possible D gene TRBD1, 5 bases. The CDR3 covers 14 residues. Germline V CDR1 and CDR2: MNHNY, SVGAGI (reference sequence). With 6 bases removed from V and 9 bases from J, the gap between germline ends came to 18 bases. The CDR3 nucleotides read TGTGCCAGCAGACCCAGGGTGTATGCCGCTGAGCAGTTCTTC. Translating it yields CASRPRVYAAEQFF.

This clonotype has ten or more counts. The chain recombines TRBV7-9 with TRBJ2-3, with D perhaps matching TRBD2 (6 bases). The CDR3 totals 12 residues. V was pared by 6 bases and J by 3 bases, with 7 bases between. CDR1 and CDR2 from the germline V gene are SEHNR and FQNEAQ (reference sequence). Written as DNA, the CDR3 is TGTGCCAGCAGAGGGACTACAGATACGCAGTATTTT. This gives the protein CASRGTTDTQYF.

In this sample, this clonotype turned up many times. This chain links TRBV7-2 with TRBJ2-1, with D perhaps TRBD1 or TRBD2 (5 bases each). Trimming pared 5 bases from V and 13 bases from J, leaving 15 bases between. Germline V gives CDR1 SGHTA, CDR2 FQGNSA. This CDR3 has 12 residues. In DNA form, the CDR3 reads TGTGCCAGCAGCCGCAGGGTGGGGGTACAGTTCTTC. Its protein product is CASSRRVGVQFF.

This clonotype was recorded a few times. The gene calls are TRBV12-3 or TRBV12-4 and TRBJ1-2; no reliable D call. The CDR3 spans 13 residues. V lost 6 bases and J lost 10, with 18 bases in between. The DNA for the CDR3 is TGTGCCAGCAGCCGTTCCATTGGAGGCTACTACACCTTC. This translates into CASSRSIGGYYTF.

This clonotype was seen at least ten times. The rearrangement joins TRBV18 to TRBJ2-7, with 7 bases lining up with TRBD2. Germline V CDR1 and CDR2: KGHSH, LQKENI. J lost 2 bases, V lost 3 bases, and 4 bases had no gene match. This CDR3 comprises 14 residues. The CDR3 reads CASSPPGGTYEQYF. In DNA form, the CDR3 reads TGTGCCAGCTCACCGCCCGGGGGGACCTACGAGCAGTACTTC. The full variable domain, rest sourced from reference TRBV18 and TRBJ2-7, is NAGVMQNPRHLVRRRGQEARLRCSPMKGHSHVYWYRQLPEEGLKFMVYLQKENIIDESGMPKERFSAEFPKEGPSILRIQQVVRGDSAAYFCASSPPGGTYEQYFGPGTRLTVT.

Comments on this clonotype: A much larger clone differs from this one at a single base, so this may be a read error. V is TRBV20-1 and J is TRBJ1-4, with D tentatively TRBD1 (6 bases). CDR3 size: 13 residues. CDR1 is DFQATT, CDR2 SNEGSKA, per germline (reference sequence). The CDR3 sequence: CSAPGVTNEELFF. Written as DNA, the CDR3 is TGCAGTGCTCCAGGGGTAACTAATGAAGAACTGTTTTTT.

This clonotype was seen many times. CDR3 residues: CASSSSLQSTDTQYF. In DNA form, the CDR3 reads TGTGCCAGCAGTTCCTCGTTACAGAGCACAGATACGCAGTATTTT. The chain employs TRBV28 and TRBJ2-3; no definite D call. This CDR3 region has 15 residues. V lost 4 bases to trimming and J lost 0 bases, with 11 bases between them. Germline CDR1 is MDHEN and CDR2 is SYDVKM.

The chain combines TRBV28 with TRBJ2-7; TRBD2 aligns across 10 bases. In germline, CDR1 is MDHEN, CDR2 SYDVKM. The CDR3 contains 15 residues. The CDR3 spells CASSPRAGGKYEQHV. In nucleotides, the CDR3 is TGTGCCAGCAGTCCCCGAGCGGGGGGGAAATACGAGCAGCACGTC.

This clonotype has a count of ten or more. This rearrangement joins TRBV7-2 to TRBJ2-5; no firm D call. Trimming cost V 6 bases and J 2 bases, with 10 bases left between them. This CDR3 has 13 amino acids. Germline V CDR1 and CDR2: SGHTA, FQGNSA. The CDR3 loop reads CASRLTLQETQYF. The CDR3 DNA reads as TGTGCCAGCAGGTTAACACTTCAAGAGACCCAGTACTTC.

Note on this clonotype: A much larger clone differs from this one at a single base, so this may be a read error. The J gene is TRBJ2-1, the V gene TRBV12-3 or TRBV12-4; D is perhaps TRBD1 or TRBD2 (5 bases each). The length of the CDR3 is 15 residues. V dropped 2 bases and J dropped 6 bases, with 14 bases sitting between them. The DNA of the CDR3 is TGTGCCAGCAGTTTATCCGGGGCTGGGGGCAATGAGCAGTTCTTC. Amino acids: CASSLSGAGGNEQFF.

This clonotype has ten or more counts. This chain uses TRBV6-5 with TRBJ1-2; D remains ambiguous. V lost 7 bases and J lost 0, with 15 bases in between. Germline values: CDR1 MNHEY, CDR2 SVGAGI. This CDR3 contains 15 residues. The CDR3 DNA follows: TGTGCCAGCACCCCCAGGACTTTTACTAACTATGGCTACACCTTC. Translation: CASTPRTFTNYGYTF.

This clonotype occurred many times. The chain links TRBV7-2 to TRBJ2-1, with 9 bases identical to TRBD1. The junction had 12 bases not matched to a gene; V was cut back by 7 bases and J by 8 bases. The CDR3 covers 15 residues. Germline values: CDR1 SGHTA, CDR2 FQGNSA. The CDR3 loop reads CASMRWTGVGDEQFF. The CDR3 DNA follows: TGTGCCAGCATGAGGTGGACAGGGGTTGGCGATGAGCAGTTCTTC. Combining the CDR3 with reference TRBV7-2 and TRBJ2-1 gives the whole variable domain GAGVSQSPSNKVTEKGKDVELRCDPISGHTALYWYRQSLGQGLEFLIYFQGNSAPDKSGLPSDRFSAERTGGSVSTLTIQRTQQEDSAVYLCASMRWTGVGDEQFFGPGTRLTVL.

This clonotype was recorded many times. V usage is TRBV9 and J usage is TRBJ2-1, with a possible D match to TRBD1 (6 bases). V was shortened by 5 bases and J by 0 bases, with 15 bases between the two germline ends. From germline, CDR1 is SGDLS and CDR2 YYNGEE. This CDR3 region has 16 residues. The DNA for the CDR3 is TGTGCCAGCAGTACTTCACAGGGTCACTCCTACAATGAGCAGTTCTTC. The encoded protein is CASSTSQGHSYNEQFF.

This clonotype was detected only a few times. J is TRBJ1-1 and V is TRBV7-8; 10 bases are shared with TRBD1. CDR1 SGHVS and CDR2 FQNEAQ come from the germline V gene. CDR3 length: 16 amino acids. Trimming removed 5 bases from V and 2 bases from J; junction bases left unmatched: 8. DNA for the CDR3: TGTGCCAGCAGCCCGACAGGGGGCGCGGGTAACACTGAAGCTTTCTTT. Residues: CASSPTGGAGNTEAFF.

The V call is TRBV12-3 or TRBV12-4, the J call TRBJ2-3; D possibly corresponds to TRBD1 (6 bases). V lost 7 bases and J 1 base, leaving 12 bases between the germline ends. The CDR3 has 14 residues. The CDR3 DNA sequence: TGTGCCAGCAAAAAACAGGGCCGCACAGATACGCAGTATTTT. This gives the protein CASKKQGRTDTQYF.

This clonotype was seen ten or more times. This chain links TRBV3-1 with TRBJ1-4; perhaps TRBD1 as D (6 bases). V lost 4 bases, J lost 0 bases, and 9 bases lay in between. Germline assignment: CDR1 LGHDT and CDR2 YNNKEL (reference sequence). The CDR3 spans 15 residues. The CDR3 loop is CASSPTGPTNEKLFF. The DNA of the CDR3 is TGTGCCAGCAGCCCTACAGGGCCAACTAATGAAAAACTGTTTTTT.

The chain has TRBV6-6 and TRBJ2-3, with TRBD2 matching over 8 bases. V was pared by 7 bases and J by 0 bases, with 3 bases of the junction left unmatched. In germline, CDR1 is MNHNY, CDR2 SVGAGI (reference sequence). The CDR3 consists of 14 residues. Here the CDR3 DNA reads TGTGCCAGCATGGCGGGGGGTAGCACAGATACGCAGTATTTT. This sequence encodes CASMAGGSTDTQYF.

With respect to this clonotype: With a much larger clone just one base away, this may be a read error. Here the CDR3 omits its conserved ending phenylalanine or tryptophan, so a read error is the likely source. The V call is TRBV12-3 or TRBV12-4, the J call TRBJ2-3; TRBD1 is a possible D gene (6 bases). The CDR3 consists of 15 residues. The ends were cut back, 5 bases at V and 4 bases at J, with 16 bases in the middle. CDR3 loop: CASSVGTPDADTQYS. CDR3 bases: TGTGCCAGCAGTGTAGGGACACCGGACGCAGATACGCAGTATTCT.

The V call is TRBV5-1, the J call TRBJ2-1, with a weak D call TRBD2 (6 bases). The CDR3 loop spans 12 amino acids. Trimming took off 4 bases at V and 8 bases at J, with 10 bases between the two ends. Germline V gene sequence: CDR1 SGHRS, CDR2 YFSETQ. Here the CDR3 DNA reads TGCGCCAGCAGCATCGGGACTTATGAGCAGTTCTTC. Protein: CASSIGTYEQFF.

The chain recombines TRBV7-9 with TRBJ2-3; 9 bases match TRBD1. J lost 4 bases, V lost 8 bases, and 4 bases had no gene match. CDR3 length: 13 amino acids. Germline-derived CDR1 and CDR2 are SEHNR and FQNEAQ (reference sequence). The CDR3 spells CASGTGGADTQYF. The CDR3 nucleotides read TGTGCCAGCGGCACAGGGGGCGCAGATACGCAGTATTTT.

This clonotype appeared many times. The V call is TRBV6-5, the J call TRBJ1-2; D gene uncertain. Trimming took 6 bases from V and 5 from J, leaving 13 bases between them. The length of the CDR3 is 13 residues. Germline values: CDR1 MNHEY, CDR2 SVGAGI. In DNA, the CDR3 is TGTGCCAGCAGCCCCCCGGCGGGGTATGGCTACACCTTC. Its protein product is CASSPPAGYGYTF.

This clonotype was seen ten or more times. This sequence joins TRBV11-2 and TRBJ2-7; 7 bases match TRBD2. CDR3 length equals 15 residues. Germline CDR1 and CDR2: SGHAT and FQNNGV. V lost 7 bases, J lost 7 bases, and 16 bases stayed unmatched. The CDR3 loop reads CASNLAPGREREQYF. The CDR3 DNA reads as TGTGCCAGCAACCTAGCCCCAGGGCGGGAGCGGGAGCAGTACTTC.